This T cell receptor (beta chain) was sequenced during a study of T cell changes during pregnancy in multiple sclerosis. The germline gives CDR1 MNHEY, CDR2 SMNVEV (reference sequence). The V gene end was trimmed by 5 bases and the J gene end by 6 bases; junction bases not matched to a gene: 8. The CDR3 is made up of 16 amino acids. Method: immunoSEQ multiplex PCR; TCRdb's copy keeps in-frame clones and lacks some. The repertoire holds tens of thousands of clones, with around 94% as singletons. The sequencing here drew on peripheral blood, taken in the second trimester of pregnancy. The chain carries TRBV27 and TRBJ2-3, with TRBD2 matching over 13 bases. The clonotype originates from a female donor in good health, enrolled as a control in a pregnancy study. This CDR3 reads CASSPRTSGRSDTQYF. The CDR3 coding sequence is TGTGCCAGCAGTCCCCGGACTAGCGGGAGATCTGATACGCAGTATTTT.